This is a list of T cell receptor beta chains from one sample in a study of CD8 T cells in ankylosing spondylitis. TCRdb re-analysed the 5' RACE reads in MiXCR, keeping a single row per CDR3 protein. The sample holds around 280,000 distinct CDR3 sequences, 20% seen once. The material sequenced was blood, either unsorted or a sorted T cell fraction (not recorded which). The source of these receptors is a male donor with ankylosing spondylitis or in good health (not recorded which). Both conserved end residues are trimmed from each CDR3. Only part of the rows carry a size: once, few, many, or a class if the clone is expanded.

J: TRBJ1-1
V: TRBV12-3/TRBV12-4
size: few
CDR3: ASSLEVTRYPRAF

J: TRBJ2-5
V: TRBV4-2
size: many
CDR3: ASSQDPGETQY

J: TRBJ2-1
V: TRBV20-1
size: few
CDR3: SADETSGSSYNEQF

J: TRBJ2-5
V: TRBV30
size: -
CDR3: AGGGQDGETQY

J: TRBJ2-3
V: TRBV28
size: once
CDR3: ASTTSGGNTDTQY

J: TRBJ2-1
V: TRBV6-1
size: few
CDR3: ASSETQRISYNEQF

J: TRBJ2-2
V: TRBV25-1
size: few
CDR3: ASRGTGADTGELF

J: TRBJ2-3
V: TRBV3-1
size: few
CDR3: ASQSRGGWSTDTQY

J: TRBJ1-2
V: TRBV5-1
size: -
CDR3: ASSLQQTYGYT

J: TRBJ1-1
V: TRBV11-2
size: few
CDR3: ASTLGGDGTEAF

J: TRBJ1-2
V: TRBV12-3/TRBV12-4
size: -
CDR3: ASSLGESGGMNYGYT

J: TRBJ2-3
V: TRBV10-3
size: few
CDR3: AIRGLADTDTQY

J: TRBJ2-5
V: TRBV7-9
size: once
CDR3: ASSLEAGTQY

J: TRBJ2-2
V: TRBV7-9
size: -
CDR3: ASSLGHRERLF

J: TRBJ2-1
V: TRBV4-2
size: many
CDR3: ASSQGNSYNEQF

J: TRBJ2-5
V: TRBV7-3
size: -
CDR3: ASSLGVAGAQETQY

J: TRBJ1-2
V: TRBV5-6
size: few
CDR3: ASSRPEDYGYT

J: TRBJ2-5
V: TRBV5-1
size: many
CDR3: ASSGGLSGETQY

J: TRBJ2-2
V: TRBV12-3/TRBV12-4
size: few
CDR3: ASTLGKLAGNTGELF

J: TRBJ1-5
V: TRBV12-3/TRBV12-4
size: once
CDR3: ASARQWGRSNQPQH

J: TRBJ1-2
V: TRBV4-1
size: few
CDR3: ASSSALATSNYGYT

J: TRBJ2-3
V: TRBV12-3/TRBV12-4
size: many
CDR3: ASSSWGVDTQY

J: TRBJ2-3
V: TRBV29-1
size: -
CDR3: SARWTGPTSTDTQY

J: TRBJ2-1
V: TRBV12-3/TRBV12-4
size: many
CDR3: ASSPPGLAGVRQF

J: TRBJ1-1
V: TRBV9
size: few
CDR3: ASSVLGMNTEAF

J: TRBJ1-1
V: TRBV10-3
size: few
CDR3: AILGQGNTEAF

J: TRBJ2-5
V: TRBV12-3/TRBV12-4
size: many
CDR3: ASSLRTGVETQY

J: TRBJ2-3
V: TRBV29-1
size: many
CDR3: SKTKGNTQY

J: TRBJ2-5
V: TRBV7-6
size: many
CDR3: ASSRQGLQETQY

J: TRBJ2-1
V: TRBV7-8
size: few
CDR3: ASSLAAGIQIPF

J: TRBJ2-5
V: TRBV29-1
size: few
CDR3: SVDAGTQY

J: TRBJ2-1
V: TRBV12-5
size: -
CDR3: ASGPDGRSSYNEQF

J: TRBJ2-6
V: TRBV5-1
size: -
CDR3: ASSLAMDSGANVLT

J: TRBJ2-1
V: TRBV20-1
size: -
CDR3: SATRGPGLNEQF

J: TRBJ2-3
V: TRBV7-2
size: few
CDR3: ASSQAGARRDTQY

J: TRBJ2-4
V: TRBV13
size: -
CDR3: ASSLGGTRPIQY